The 27 T cell receptor beta chains below come from one sample, sequenced in a study of blood T cell repertoires in COVID-19. Here immunoSEQ multiplex PCR was the method, and the copy in TCRdb shows in-frame clones only, minus some. The sample has hundreds of thousands of clones, 88% seen once. Sample: PBMCs or T cells enriched from blood (not recorded which). The receptors were sampled from a woman between 40 and 55 years old with acute COVID-19.

The chain joins TRBV5-6 to TRBJ2-7, with 7 bases aligning to TRBD2. Germline-derived CDR1 and CDR2 are SGHDT and YYEEEE. V lost 4 bases, J lost 3 bases, and 7 bases stayed unmatched. The CDR3 spans 14 residues. Here the CDR3 reads CASSHSGGHYEQYF. The CDR3 DNA reads as TGTGCCAGCAGCCACTCGGGGGGTCACTACGAGCAGTACTTC.

The chain joins TRBV5-5 to TRBJ1-4; no clear D gene. Between the trimmed V and J ends, which lost 3 bases and 4 bases, there was a span of 13 bases. CDR1 is SGHKS, CDR2 YYEKEE, per germline (reference sequence). The CDR3 has 15 amino acids. The CDR3 bases are TGTGCCAGCAGCTCCAATGCGGGTCTTAATGAAAAACTGTTTTTT. Its translation: CASSSNAGLNEKLFF.

The genes are TRBV6-5 and TRBJ1-6; no reliable D call. The CDR3 is made up of 16 amino acids. The V and J ends lost 3 bases and 0 bases respectively, with 9 bases between them. Germline-derived CDR1 and CDR2 are MNHEY and SVGAGI. The CDR3 sequence: CASSYIQSSYNSPLHF. CDR3 sequence (DNA): TGTGCCAGCAGTTATATACAGAGCTCCTATAATTCACCCCTCCACTTT.

This rearrangement joins TRBV29-1 to TRBJ1-1; D gene unclear. Trimming cost V 7 bases and J 1 base, with 13 bases left between them. There are 13 residues in the CDR3. Germline V gives CDR1 SQVTM, CDR2 ANQGSEA. CDR3 protein: CSAHYLANTEAFF. DNA for the CDR3: TGCAGCGCCCATTATTTAGCGAACACTGAAGCTTTCTTT.

The chain couples TRBV19 to TRBJ2-5, with 8 bases fitting TRBD1. V gave up 3 bases and J gave up 5 bases; unmatched junction bases: 8. Germline lookup yields CDR1 LNHDA and CDR2 SQIVND (reference sequence). The CDR3 contains 15 residues. This chain's CDR3 is CASSIAGQVAETQYF. The CDR3 DNA sequence: TGTGCCAGTAGTATTGCGGGACAGGTAGCGGAGACCCAGTACTTC.

The chain links TRBV14 to TRBJ1-1; 7 nucleotides align to TRBD1. Germline values: CDR1 SGHDN, CDR2 FVKESK. With 2 bases clipped from V and 1 base from J, the junction kept 10 bases outside the gene matches. This CDR3 region has 17 residues. CDR3 residues: CASSQLGATGRNTEAFF. In DNA form, the CDR3 reads TGTGCCAGCAGCCAATTGGGGGCGACAGGGAGGAACACTGAAGCTTTCTTT. Drawing the rest from reference TRBV14 and TRBJ1-1, the complete variable domain is EAGVTQFPSHSVIEKGQTVTLRCDPISGHDNLYWYRRVMGKEIKFLLHFVKESKQDESGMPNNRFLAERTGGTYSTLKVQPAELEDSGVYFCASSQLGATGRNTEAFFGQGTRLTVV.

The chain uses TRBV5-4 and TRBJ2-2; a weak D match, TRBD2 (7 bases). Trimming shortened V by 4 bases and J by 4 bases, and 14 bases separated the two germline ends. This CDR3 has 15 residues. The V gene's germline CDR1 is SGHNT and CDR2 YYREEE (reference sequence). This CDR3 is CASSAGGPGTGELFF. The CDR3 DNA reads as TGTGCCAGCAGCGCCGGGGGGCCGGGCACCGGGGAGCTGTTTTTT.

The chain employs TRBV18 and TRBJ2-7, with D hard to call. Germline V lookup: CDR1 KGHSH, CDR2 LQKENI. The CDR3 has 14 residues. The germline V and J ends were trimmed by 3 bases and 0 bases, with 9 bases remaining between them. The CDR3 DNA follows: TGTGCCAGCTCACCCTTCGACTCCTCCTACGAGCAGTACTTC. Amino acid sequence: CASSPFDSSYEQYF. Using reference TRBV18 and TRBJ2-7 for the parts outside the CDR3, the full variable domain is NAGVMQNPRHLVRRRGQEARLRCSPMKGHSHVYWYRQLPEEGLKFMVYLQKENIIDESGMPKERFSAEFPKEGPSILRIQQVVRGDSAAYFCASSPFDSSYEQYFGPGTRLTVT.

The chain uses TRBV19 and TRBJ1-2, with 7 bases lining up with TRBD1. Looked up from germline, CDR1 is LNHDA and CDR2 is SQIVND (reference sequence). This CDR3 contains 16 residues. V shed 11 bases, J shed 0 bases, and the junction held 15 bases outside the gene matches. The CDR3 sequence is CAPPPGTVPSNYGYTF. The DNA of the CDR3 is TGTGCCCCGCCTCCTGGGACAGTACCCTCTAACTATGGCTACACCTTC.

J is TRBJ2-1 and V is TRBV4-1, with D maybe TRBD2 (5 bases). Germline V gene lookup returns CDR1 MGHRA and CDR2 YSYEKL. The CDR3 has 20 residues. The V gene lost 1 base and the J gene lost 0 bases, with 22 bases spanning the gap. The CDR3 loop is CASSQVPGLKLVSSYNEQFF. For the CDR3, the DNA is TGCGCCAGCAGCCAAGTCCCCGGGTTGAAACTAGTCAGCTCCTACAATGAGCAGTTCTTC.

This clone was seen a single time. This rearrangement joins TRBV29-1 to TRBJ2-3, with D perhaps matching TRBD2 (7 bases). From germline, CDR1 is SQVTM and CDR2 ANQGSEA. CDR3 length equals 15 residues. V lost 3 bases to trimming and J lost 7 bases, with 20 bases between them. This CDR3 reads CSVDFVGGPWNTQYF. In DNA, the CDR3 is TGCAGCGTTGACTTTGTGGGGGGGCCTTGGAATACGCAGTATTTT.

The chain joins TRBV6-5 to TRBJ1-2, with D uncertain. The germline V gene has CDR1 MNHEY and CDR2 SVGAGI. Trimming took 6 bases from V and 7 from J, leaving 18 bases between them. The CDR3 loop spans 14 amino acids. The CDR3: CASSDRLEASGYTF. The CDR3 DNA sequence: TGTGCCAGCAGCGACCGATTGGAAGCGAGTGGCTACACCTTC.

This chain connects TRBV19 to TRBJ2-2; D remains unclear. The V gene lost 3 bases and the J gene lost 6 bases, with 11 bases spanning the gap. The V gene's germline CDR1 is LNHDA and CDR2 SQIVND (reference sequence). This CDR3 has 14 amino acids. This chain's CDR3 is CASSIDFGSGELFF. DNA of the CDR3: TGTGCCAGTAGTATCGATTTTGGCTCCGGGGAGCTGTTTTTT. Full variable domain (missing parts from reference TRBV19 and TRBJ2-2): DGGITQSPKYLFRKEGQNVTLSCEQNLNHDAMYWYRQDPGQGLRLIYYSQIVNDFQKGDIAEGYSVSREKKESFPLTVTSAQKNPTAFYLCASSIDFGSGELFFGEGSRLTVL.

V is TRBV3-1 (or the pseudogene TRBV3-2) and J is TRBJ1-4; D might be TRBD1 (6 bases). Deletions cut 6 bases from V and 0 bases from J, with 8 bases between. CDR3 length: 14 amino acids. The germline V gene encodes CDR1 LGHDT and CDR2 YNNKEL (reference sequence). CDR3 nucleotides: TGTGCCAGCAGTCGACAGGCAACTAATGAAAAACTGTTTTTT. Translating it yields CASSRQATNEKLFF.

The chain links TRBV19 to TRBJ1-2; 7 bases are shared with TRBD1. The CDR3 extends over 15 amino acids. The ends lost 7 bases at V and 3 bases at J; junction bases unmatched: 11. Germline values: CDR1 LNHDA, CDR2 SQIVND (reference sequence). This CDR3 is CASTQPDRVHYGYTF. DNA for the CDR3: TGTGCCAGTACTCAACCCGACAGGGTCCACTATGGCTACACCTTC.

The rearrangement joins TRBV5-1 to TRBJ1-4; 11 positions agree with TRBD1. Germline CDR1 and CDR2: SGHRS and YFSETQ. With 0 bases clipped from V and 3 bases from J, the junction kept 7 bases outside the gene matches. The CDR3 is 18 residues long. The CDR3 here is CASSLAGDRGGANEKLFF. CDR3 sequence (DNA): TGCGCCAGCAGCTTGGCCGGGGACAGGGGGGGTGCTAATGAAAAACTGTTTTTT.

J is TRBJ2-7 and V is TRBV11-2; 11 bases map to TRBD1. The CDR3 is made up of 14 amino acids. With 6 bases clipped from V and 6 bases from J, the junction kept 7 bases outside the gene matches. CDR1 and CDR2 from the germline V gene are SGHAT and FQNNGV. DNA for the CDR3: TGTGCCAGCAGTTATGGACAGGGGGCAGGCGAGCAGTACTTC. Its protein is CASSYGQGAGEQYF. The complete variable domain, with remaining parts taken from reference TRBV11-2 and TRBJ2-7, reads EAGVAQSPRYKIIEKRQSVAFWCNPISGHATLYWYQQILGQGPKLLIQFQNNGVVDDSQLPKDRFSAERLKGVDSTLKIQPAKLEDSAVYLCASSYGQGAGEQYFGPGTRLTVT.

The CDR3 DNA follows: TGTGCCAGCAGCCGACAGACAGGGCGAAATTCACCCCTCCACTTT. As protein: CASSRQTGRNSPLHF. This chain uses TRBV7-9 with TRBJ1-6, with 7 bases lining up with TRBD1. CDR1 is SEHNR, CDR2 FQNEAQ, per germline (reference sequence). V trimming: 5 bases; J trimming: 7 bases; junction bases outside the gene matches: 8. The CDR3 runs to 15 residues. Full variable domain (remainder filled in from reference TRBV7-9 and TRBJ1-6): DTGVSQNPRHKITKRGQNVTFRCDPISEHNRLYWYRQTLGQGPEFLTYFQNEAQLEKSRLLSDRFSAERPKGSFSTLEIQRTEQGDSAMYLCASSRQTGRNSPLHFGNGTRLTVT.

V and J are TRBV5-1 and TRBJ2-1; TRBD1 is a possible D gene (5 bases). Germline CDR1 is SGHRS and CDR2 is YFSETQ. The CDR3 totals 11 residues. Trimming removed 5 bases at V and 8 bases at J, with 8 bases between. CDR3 nucleotide sequence: TGCGCCAGCAGTCCAGGGTATGAGCAGTTCTTC. Amino acid sequence: CASSPGYEQFF.

This clone was recorded once. The chain couples TRBV7-9 to TRBJ1-2; TRBD1 is a possible D gene (5 bases). The CDR3 is made up of 13 amino acids. Looked up from germline, CDR1 is SEHNR and CDR2 is FQNEAQ (reference sequence). The V end was cut by 2 bases, the J end by 4 bases, with 8 bases between. DNA for the CDR3: TGTGCCAGCAGCTTACAGGGCGGCTATGGCTACACCTTC. Translation gives CASSLQGGYGYTF.

The V and J genes are TRBV5-4 and TRBJ1-4; TRBD1 aligns across 8 bases. The CDR3 has 14 amino acids. Trimming removed 3 bases from V and 8 bases from J; junction bases left unmatched: 6. Germline V lookup: CDR1 SGHNT, CDR2 YYREEE (reference sequence). CDR3 coding DNA: TGTGCCAGCAGCTCTGGACAGGGTGGGGAAAAACTGTTTTTT. Its protein is CASSSGQGGEKLFF.

The CDR3 DNA reads as TGCGCCAGCAGCTTGGAAGCGTCAGGGCGAAATGAAAAACTGTTTTTT. It encodes CASSLEASGRNEKLFF. The chain combines TRBV5-1 with TRBJ1-4; the D gene is possibly TRBD1 (5 bases). CDR1 and CDR2 (germline): SGHRS, YFSETQ. Trimming stripped 0 bases from V and 5 bases from J, with 14 bases between. This CDR3 has 16 amino acids.

The rearrangement uses TRBV12-3 or TRBV12-4 and TRBJ1-1; no definite D call. This CDR3 region has 13 residues. V was shortened by 3 bases and J by 3 bases, with 8 bases between the two germline ends. The CDR3 sequence: CASSLSGYTEAFF. As DNA, the CDR3 is TGTGCCAGCAGTTTGTCAGGTTACACTGAAGCTTTCTTT.

The chain has TRBV29-1 and TRBJ1-3; tentative D call: TRBD1 (6 bases). Germline loops: CDR1 SQVTM, CDR2 ANQGSEA. V lost 8 bases and J 3 bases, leaving 41 bases between the germline ends. The CDR3 totals 22 residues. Written as DNA, the CDR3 is TGCAGCACGGAATTTCCCGACCGCCCGACGACAGGAAGAATAGAAGTTGGAAACACCATATATTTT. The encoded protein is CSTEFPDRPTTGRIEVGNTIYF. Full variable domain (remainder filled in from reference TRBV29-1 and TRBJ1-3): SAVISQKPSRDICQRGTSLTIQCQVDSQVTMMFWYRQQPGQSLTLIATANQGSEATYESGFVIDKFPISRPNLTFSTLTVSNMSPEDSSIYLCSTEFPDRPTTGRIEVGNTIYFGEGSWLTVV.

This chain connects TRBV21-1 to TRBJ1-1. TRBV21-1 is flagged as a pseudogene. The CDR3 totals 11 residues. The CDR3 region has the DNA TGTGCCAGCAGCACCCCGAGAAACGCTTTCTTT. Encoded protein: CASSTPRNAFF.

This clone has just one count. This chain uses TRBV27 with TRBJ1-2, with D possibly TRBD1 on 5 matching bases. The CDR3 is made up of 14 amino acids. V was cut by 1 base and J by 4 bases, with 10 bases left in between. From germline, CDR1 is MNHEY and CDR2 SMNVEV (reference sequence). This CDR3 is CASSLWGSGYGYTF. CDR3 sequence (DNA): TGTGCCAGCAGTTTATGGGGCAGTGGCTATGGCTACACCTTC.

This chain joins TRBV9 and TRBJ2-2, with 10 bases that match TRBD2. The CDR3 covers 17 residues. CDR1 is SGDLS, CDR2 YYNGEE, per germline. V shed 4 bases and J 4 bases; nucleotides not matched to a gene: 10. CDR3 sequence (DNA): TGTGCCAGCAGCACTACCCCAGCGGGGGGGCGCACCGGGGAGCTGTTTTTT. Amino acids: CASSTTPAGGRTGELFF.